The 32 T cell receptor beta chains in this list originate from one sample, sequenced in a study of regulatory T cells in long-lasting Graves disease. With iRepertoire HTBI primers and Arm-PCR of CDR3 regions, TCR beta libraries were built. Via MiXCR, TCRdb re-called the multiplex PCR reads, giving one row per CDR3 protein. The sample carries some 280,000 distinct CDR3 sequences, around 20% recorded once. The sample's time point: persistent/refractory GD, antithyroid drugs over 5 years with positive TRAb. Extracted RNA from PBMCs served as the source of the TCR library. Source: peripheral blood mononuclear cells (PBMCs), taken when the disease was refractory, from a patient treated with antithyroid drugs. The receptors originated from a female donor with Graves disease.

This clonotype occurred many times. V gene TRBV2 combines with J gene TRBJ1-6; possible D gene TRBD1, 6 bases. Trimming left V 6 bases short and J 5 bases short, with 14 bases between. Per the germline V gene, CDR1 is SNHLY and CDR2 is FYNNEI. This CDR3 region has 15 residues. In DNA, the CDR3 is TGTGCCAGCAGCGCCCCACAGGGCCATAATTCACCCCTCCACTTT. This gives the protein CASSAPQGHNSPLHF.

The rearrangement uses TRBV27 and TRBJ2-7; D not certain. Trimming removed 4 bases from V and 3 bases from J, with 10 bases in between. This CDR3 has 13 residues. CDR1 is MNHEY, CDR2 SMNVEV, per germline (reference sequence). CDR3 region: CASSYSLDYEQYF. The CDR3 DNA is TGTGCCAGCAGTTACTCGCTTGACTACGAGCAGTACTTC.

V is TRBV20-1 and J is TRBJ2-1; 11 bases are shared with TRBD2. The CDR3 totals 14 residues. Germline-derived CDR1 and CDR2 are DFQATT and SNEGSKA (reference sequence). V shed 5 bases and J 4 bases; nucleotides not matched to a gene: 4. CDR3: CSAPGLAAYNEQFF. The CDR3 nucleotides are TGCAGTGCTCCGGGACTAGCGGCGTACAATGAGCAGTTCTTC.

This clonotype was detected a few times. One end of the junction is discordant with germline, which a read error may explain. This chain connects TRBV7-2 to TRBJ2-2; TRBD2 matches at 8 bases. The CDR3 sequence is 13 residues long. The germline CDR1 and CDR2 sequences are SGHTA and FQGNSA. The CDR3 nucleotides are TGTGCCAGCAGATTAGCGGGGAGCGGGGAGCTGTTTTTT. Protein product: CASRLAGSGELFF.

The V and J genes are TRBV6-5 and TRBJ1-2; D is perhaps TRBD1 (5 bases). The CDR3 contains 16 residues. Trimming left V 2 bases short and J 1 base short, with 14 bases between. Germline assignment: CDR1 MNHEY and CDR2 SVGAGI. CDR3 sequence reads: CASSYGDRRNNYGYTF. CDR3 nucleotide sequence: TGTGCCAGCAGTTACGGCGACAGACGGAATAACTATGGCTACACCTTC.

CDR3 region: CASSPLATNTEAFF. The CDR3 DNA follows: TGTGCCAGCAGTCCCCTCGCGACAAACACTGAAGCTTTCTTT. The chain couples TRBV6-1 to TRBJ1-1; D is undetermined. V lost 5 bases, J lost 2 bases, and 12 bases lay in between. CDR3 length: 14 amino acids. Germline V gene sequence: CDR1 MNHNS, CDR2 SASEGT.

CDR3 bases: TGCAGCGTTGAAGAGAAGGCTTACGAGCAGTACTTC. Its protein product is CSVEEKAYEQYF. The gene calls are TRBV29-1 and TRBJ2-7; D unclear. The germline V gene has CDR1 SQVTM and CDR2 ANQGSEA. The CDR3 extends over 12 amino acids. Between the trimmed V and J ends, which lost 0 bases and 4 bases, there was a span of 7 bases.

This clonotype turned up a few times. CDR3 nucleotide sequence: TGTGCCAGCAGTTTTAGGGGACCAAACACCGGGGAGCTGTTTTTT. This encodes CASSFRGPNTGELFF. The chain joins TRBV27 to TRBJ2-2; the D call may be TRBD1 or TRBD2 (5 bases each). V lost 3 bases to trimming and J lost 2 bases, with 10 bases between them. Germline assignment: CDR1 MNHEY and CDR2 SMNVEV (reference sequence). The CDR3 sequence is 15 residues long.

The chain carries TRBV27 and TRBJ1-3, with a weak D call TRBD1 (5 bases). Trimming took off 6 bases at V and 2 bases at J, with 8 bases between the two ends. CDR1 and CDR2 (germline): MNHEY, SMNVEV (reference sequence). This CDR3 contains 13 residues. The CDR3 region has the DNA TGTGCCAGCAGCCCACAGGCTGGAAACACCATATATTTT. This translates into CASSPQAGNTIYF.

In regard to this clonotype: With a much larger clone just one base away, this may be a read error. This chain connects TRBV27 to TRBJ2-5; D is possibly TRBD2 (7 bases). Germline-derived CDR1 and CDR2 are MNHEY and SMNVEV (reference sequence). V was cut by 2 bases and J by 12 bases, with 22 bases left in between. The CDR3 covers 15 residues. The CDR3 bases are TGTGCCAGCAGTTTACTTCTCGGAGGGGGGGGCGAGGAGTACTTC. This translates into CASSLLLGGGGEEYF.

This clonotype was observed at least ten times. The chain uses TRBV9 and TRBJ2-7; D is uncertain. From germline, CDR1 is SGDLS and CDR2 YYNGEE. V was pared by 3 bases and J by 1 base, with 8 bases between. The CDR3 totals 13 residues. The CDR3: CASSGRSSYEQYF. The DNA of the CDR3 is TGTGCCAGCAGCGGACGGAGTTCCTACGAGCAGTACTTC. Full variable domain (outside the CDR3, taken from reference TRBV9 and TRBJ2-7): DSGVTQTPKHLITATGQRVTLRCSPRSGDLSVYWYQQSLDQGLQFLIQYYNGEERAKGNILERFSAQQFPDLHSELNLSSLELGDSALYFCASSGRSSYEQYFGPGTRLTVT.

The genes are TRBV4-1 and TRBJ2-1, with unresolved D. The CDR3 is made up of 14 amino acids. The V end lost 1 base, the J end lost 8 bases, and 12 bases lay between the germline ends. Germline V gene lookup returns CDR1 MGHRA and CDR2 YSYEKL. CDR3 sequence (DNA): TGCGCCAGCAGCCAAGGTTCGGGTGGTGATGAGCAGTTCTTC. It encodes CASSQGSGGDEQFF.

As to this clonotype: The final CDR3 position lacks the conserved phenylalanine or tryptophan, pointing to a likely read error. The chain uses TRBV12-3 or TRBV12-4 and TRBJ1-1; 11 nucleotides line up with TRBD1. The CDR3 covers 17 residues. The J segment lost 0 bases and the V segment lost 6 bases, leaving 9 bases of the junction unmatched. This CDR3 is CASSKRRDRGVNTEAFS. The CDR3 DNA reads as TGTGCCAGCAGCAAACGCCGGGACAGGGGGGTGAACACTGAAGCTTTCTCT.

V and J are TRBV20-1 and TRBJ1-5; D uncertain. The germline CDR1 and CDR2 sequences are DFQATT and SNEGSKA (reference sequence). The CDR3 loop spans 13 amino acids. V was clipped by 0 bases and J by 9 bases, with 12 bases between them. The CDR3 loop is CSARDQAEAPQHF. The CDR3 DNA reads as TGCAGTGCTAGAGATCAGGCCGAGGCGCCCCAGCATTTT.

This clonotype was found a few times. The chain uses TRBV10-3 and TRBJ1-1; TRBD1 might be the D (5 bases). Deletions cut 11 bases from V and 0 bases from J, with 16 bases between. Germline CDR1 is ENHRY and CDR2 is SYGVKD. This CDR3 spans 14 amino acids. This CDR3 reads CAAWQGGLNTEAFF. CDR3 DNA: TGTGCCGCGTGGCAGGGAGGGTTGAACACTGAAGCTTTCTTT.

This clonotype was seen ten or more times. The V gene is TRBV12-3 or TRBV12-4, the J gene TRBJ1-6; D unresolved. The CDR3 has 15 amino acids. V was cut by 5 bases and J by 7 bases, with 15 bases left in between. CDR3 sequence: CASSPPGRTNSPLHF. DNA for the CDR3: TGTGCCAGCAGTCCTCCGGGGAGGACGAATTCACCCCTCCACTTT.

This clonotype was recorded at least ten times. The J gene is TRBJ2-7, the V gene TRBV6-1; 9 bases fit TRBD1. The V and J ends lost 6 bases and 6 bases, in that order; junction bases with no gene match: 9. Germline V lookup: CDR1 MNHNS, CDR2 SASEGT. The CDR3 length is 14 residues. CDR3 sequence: CASRGPGQGGEQYF. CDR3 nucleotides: TGTGCCAGCAGAGGACCGGGACAGGGAGGCGAGCAGTACTTC.

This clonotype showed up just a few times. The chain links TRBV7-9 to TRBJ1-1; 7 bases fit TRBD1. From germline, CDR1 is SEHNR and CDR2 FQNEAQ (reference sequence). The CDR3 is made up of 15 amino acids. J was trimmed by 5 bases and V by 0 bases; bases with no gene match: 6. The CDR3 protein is CASSLAGQGETEAFF. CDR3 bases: TGTGCCAGCAGCTTAGCCGGGCAGGGGGAGACTGAAGCTTTCTTT.

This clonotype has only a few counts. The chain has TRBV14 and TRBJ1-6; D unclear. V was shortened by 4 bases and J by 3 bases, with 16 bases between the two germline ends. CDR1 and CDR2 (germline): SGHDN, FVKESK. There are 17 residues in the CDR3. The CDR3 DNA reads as TGTGCCAGCAGCCCTTCGGTGTCGGCTGACTATAATTCACCCCTCCACTTT. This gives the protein CASSPSVSADYNSPLHF. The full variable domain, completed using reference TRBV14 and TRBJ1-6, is EAGVTQFPSHSVIEKGQTVTLRCDPISGHDNLYWYRRVMGKEIKFLLHFVKESKQDESGMPNNRFLAERTGGTYSTLKVQPAELEDSGVYFCASSPSVSADYNSPLHFGNGTRLTVT.

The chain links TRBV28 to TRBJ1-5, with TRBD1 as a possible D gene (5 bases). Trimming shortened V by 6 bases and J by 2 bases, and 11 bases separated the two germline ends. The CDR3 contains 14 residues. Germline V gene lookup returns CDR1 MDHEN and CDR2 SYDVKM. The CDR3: CASSNGGGNQPQHF. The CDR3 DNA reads TGTGCCAGCAGCAATGGGGGAGGCAATCAGCCCCAGCATTTT.

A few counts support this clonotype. The CDR3 DNA is TGTGCCAGCAGCTTAATGTTTGCCACTGAAGCTTTCTTT. It codes for CASSLMFATEAFF. The J gene is TRBJ1-1, the V gene TRBV7-2; the D is unclear. The germline V gene has CDR1 SGHTA and CDR2 FQGNSA. Trimming left V 2 bases short and J 4 bases short, with 8 bases between. The CDR3 has 13 residues.

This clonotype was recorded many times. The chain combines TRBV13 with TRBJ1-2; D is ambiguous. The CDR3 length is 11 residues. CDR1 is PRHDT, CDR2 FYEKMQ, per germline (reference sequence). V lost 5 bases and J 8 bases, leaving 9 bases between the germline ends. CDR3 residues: CASSPAGGYTF. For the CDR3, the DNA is TGTGCCAGCAGCCCTGCGGGAGGCTACACCTTC.

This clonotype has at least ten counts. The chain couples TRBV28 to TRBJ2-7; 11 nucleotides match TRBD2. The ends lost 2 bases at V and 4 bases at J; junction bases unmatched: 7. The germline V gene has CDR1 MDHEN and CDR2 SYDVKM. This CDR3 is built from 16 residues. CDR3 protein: CASSLAGTSGSYEQYF. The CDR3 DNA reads TGTGCCAGCAGTTTAGCCGGGACTAGCGGAAGTTACGAGCAGTACTTC.

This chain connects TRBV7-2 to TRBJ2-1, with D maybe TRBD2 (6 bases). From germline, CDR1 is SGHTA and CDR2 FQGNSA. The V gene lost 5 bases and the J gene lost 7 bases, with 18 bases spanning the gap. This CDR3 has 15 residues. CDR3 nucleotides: TGTGCCAGCAGCCCTTCCCGGGAGAACATGAATGAGCAGTTCTTC. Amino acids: CASSPSRENMNEQFF.

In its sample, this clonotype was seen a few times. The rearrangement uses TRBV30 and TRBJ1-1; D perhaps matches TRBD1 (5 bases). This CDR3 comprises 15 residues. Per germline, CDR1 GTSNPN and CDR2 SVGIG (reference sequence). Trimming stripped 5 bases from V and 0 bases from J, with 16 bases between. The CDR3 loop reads CAWEAGRQLNTEAFF. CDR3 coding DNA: TGTGCCTGGGAGGCAGGGAGGCAATTGAACACTGAAGCTTTCTTT.

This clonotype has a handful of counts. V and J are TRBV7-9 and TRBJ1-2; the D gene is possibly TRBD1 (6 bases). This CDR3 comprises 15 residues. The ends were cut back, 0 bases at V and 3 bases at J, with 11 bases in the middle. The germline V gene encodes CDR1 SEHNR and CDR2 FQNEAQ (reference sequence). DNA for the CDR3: TGTGCCAGCAGCTTAGCCGGAAGGACAGACTATGGCTACACCTTC. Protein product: CASSLAGRTDYGYTF.

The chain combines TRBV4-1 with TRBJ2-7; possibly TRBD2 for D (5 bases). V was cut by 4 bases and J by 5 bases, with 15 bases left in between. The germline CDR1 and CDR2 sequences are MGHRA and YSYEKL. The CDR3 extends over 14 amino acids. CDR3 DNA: TGCGCCAGCAGCCGGGGAGTGATCGAAGACGAGCAGTACTTC. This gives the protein CASSRGVIEDEQYF.

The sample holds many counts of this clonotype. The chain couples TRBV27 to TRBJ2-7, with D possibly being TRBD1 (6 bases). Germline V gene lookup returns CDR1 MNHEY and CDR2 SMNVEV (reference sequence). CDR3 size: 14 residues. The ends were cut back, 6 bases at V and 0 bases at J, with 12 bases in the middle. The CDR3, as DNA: TGTGCCAGCAGCCCGCAGGGGCCCTCCTACGAGCAGTACTTC. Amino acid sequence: CASSPQGPSYEQYF.

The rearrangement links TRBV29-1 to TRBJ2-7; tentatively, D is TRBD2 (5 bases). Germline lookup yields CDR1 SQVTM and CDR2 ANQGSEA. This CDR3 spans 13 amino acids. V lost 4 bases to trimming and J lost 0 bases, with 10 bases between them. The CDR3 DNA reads TGCAGCGTTGGTAGCGATAACTCCTACGAGCAGTACTTC. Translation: CSVGSDNSYEQYF.

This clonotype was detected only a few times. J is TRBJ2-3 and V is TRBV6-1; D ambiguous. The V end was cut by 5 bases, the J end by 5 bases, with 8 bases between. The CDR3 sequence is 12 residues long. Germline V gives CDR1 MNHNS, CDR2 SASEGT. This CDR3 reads CASSPQRDTQYF. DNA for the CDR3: TGTGCCAGCAGTCCCCAGCGAGATACGCAGTATTTT.

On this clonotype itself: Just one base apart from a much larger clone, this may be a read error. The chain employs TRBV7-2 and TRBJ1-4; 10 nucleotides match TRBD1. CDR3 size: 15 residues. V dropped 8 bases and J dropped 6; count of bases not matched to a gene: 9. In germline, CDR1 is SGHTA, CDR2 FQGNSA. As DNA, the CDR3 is TGTGCCAGCGGCGAAAGACAGGGGGCATATGAAAAACTGTTTTTT. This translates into CASGERQGAYEKLFF.

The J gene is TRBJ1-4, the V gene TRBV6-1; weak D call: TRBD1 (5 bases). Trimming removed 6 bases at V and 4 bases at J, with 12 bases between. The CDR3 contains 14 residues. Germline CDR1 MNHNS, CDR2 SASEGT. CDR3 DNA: TGTGCCAGCAGCTTACAAAGGGGTAATGAAAAACTGTTTTTT. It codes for CASSLQRGNEKLFF.